This T cell receptor beta chain was retrieved from a study of response to subunit inactivated influenza vaccine. This clonotype was detected a few times. The V gene's germline CDR1 is MGHRA and CDR2 YSYEKL. This CDR3 spans 15 amino acids. Trimming cost V 4 bases and J 7 bases, with 14 bases left between them. TCRdb re-called the RT-PCR reads with MiXCR, one entry per CDR3 protein. The sample has 530,000 or so distinct CDR3 sequences, over 9.5% seen once. Specimen: PBMCs from blood, collected on the day of vaccination. The TCR was taken from a man aged 50 to 59 who received an inactivated influenza vaccine. The chain carries TRBV4-1 and TRBJ1-6, with D perhaps matching TRBD1 (6 bases). In DNA form, the CDR3 reads TGCGCCAGCAGCCGCCAGGGGCAGATGAATTCACCCCTCCACTTT. It encodes CASSRQGQMNSPLHF.